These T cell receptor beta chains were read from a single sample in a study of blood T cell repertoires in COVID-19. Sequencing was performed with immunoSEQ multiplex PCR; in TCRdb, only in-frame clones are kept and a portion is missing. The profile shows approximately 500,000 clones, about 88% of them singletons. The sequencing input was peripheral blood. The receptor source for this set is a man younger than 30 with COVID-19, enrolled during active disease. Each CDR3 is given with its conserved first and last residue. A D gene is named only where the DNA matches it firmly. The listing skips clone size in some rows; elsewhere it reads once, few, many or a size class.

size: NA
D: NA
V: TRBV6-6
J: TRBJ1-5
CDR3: CASNSGRVLGNQPQHF
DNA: TGTGCCAGCAATTCGGGAAGGGTTTTAGGCAATCAGCCCCAGCATTTT

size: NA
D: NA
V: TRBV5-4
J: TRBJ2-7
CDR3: CASSPPPTESYEQYF
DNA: TGTGCCAGCAGCCCCCCCCCGACTGAATCCTACGAGCAGTACTTC

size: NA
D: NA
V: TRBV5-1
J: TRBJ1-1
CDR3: CASSAETGLVTEAFF
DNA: TGCGCCAGCAGCGCGGAAACAGGGCTGGTCACTGAAGCTTTCTTT

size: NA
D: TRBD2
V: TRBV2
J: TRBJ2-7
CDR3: CASREPSGGNHEQYF
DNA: TGTGCCAGCAGGGAGCCCTCCGGGGGGAACCACGAGCAGTACTTC

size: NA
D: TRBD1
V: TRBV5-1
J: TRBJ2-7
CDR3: CASSFRDSVHYEQYF
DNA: TGCGCCAGCAGCTTCCGGGACAGTGTACACTACGAGCAGTACTTC

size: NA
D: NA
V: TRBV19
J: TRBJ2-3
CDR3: CASSTRQGGDTQYF
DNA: TGTGCCAGTAGTACCAGACAGGGAGGAGATACGCAGTATTTT

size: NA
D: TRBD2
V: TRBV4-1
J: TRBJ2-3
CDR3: CASSQKPDPSGPDTQYF
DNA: TGCGCCAGCAGCCAAAAGCCGGACCCTAGCGGGCCAGATACGCAGTATTTT

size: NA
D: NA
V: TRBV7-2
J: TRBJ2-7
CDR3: CASSLVAGSEHEQYF
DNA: TGTGCCAGCAGCTTAGTGGCCGGGAGTGAACACGAGCAGTACTTC

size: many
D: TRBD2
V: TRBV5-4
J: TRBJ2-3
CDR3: CASSLDRTRSADTQYF
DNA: TGTGCCAGCAGCTTGGACAGGACTAGAAGCGCAGATACGCAGTATTTT

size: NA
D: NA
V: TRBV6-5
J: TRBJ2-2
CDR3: CASSYFQGTGELFF
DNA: TGTGCCAGCAGTTACTTCCAGGGAACCGGGGAGCTGTTTTTT

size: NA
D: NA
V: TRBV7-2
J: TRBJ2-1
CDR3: CASSLIRGPYNEQFF
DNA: TGTGCCAGCAGCTTAATAAGAGGGCCCTACAATGAGCAGTTCTTC

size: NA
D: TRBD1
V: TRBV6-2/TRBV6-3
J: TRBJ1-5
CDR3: CASSAPPITGDQHF
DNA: TGTGCCAGCAGTGCACCGCCGATCACAGGGGACCAGCATTTT

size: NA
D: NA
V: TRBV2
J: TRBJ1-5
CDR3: CASSLARAQPQHF
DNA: TGTGCCAGCAGTTTAGCCAGGGCTCAGCCCCAGCATTTT

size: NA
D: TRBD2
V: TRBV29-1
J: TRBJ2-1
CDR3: CSVRGLAGYEQFF
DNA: TGCAGCGTACGTGGACTAGCGGGGTATGAGCAGTTCTTC

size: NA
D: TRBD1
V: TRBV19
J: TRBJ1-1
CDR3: CASSIQGDTEAFF
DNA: TGTGCCAGTAGCATTCAGGGGGACACTGAAGCTTTCTTT

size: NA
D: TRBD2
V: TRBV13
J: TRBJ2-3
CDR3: CASSFWRGSRGSTDTQYF
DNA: TGTGCCAGCAGCTTTTGGCGGGGGAGCCGGGGGAGCACAGATACGCAGTATTTT

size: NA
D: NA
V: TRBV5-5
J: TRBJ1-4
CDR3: CASSREEMNEKLFF
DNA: TGTGCCAGCAGCCGGGAAGAGATGAATGAAAAACTGTTTTTT

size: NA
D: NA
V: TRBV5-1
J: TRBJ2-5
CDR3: CASSRTDGSQETQYF
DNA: TGCGCCAGCAGTCGTACGGATGGGAGTCAAGAGACCCAGTACTTC

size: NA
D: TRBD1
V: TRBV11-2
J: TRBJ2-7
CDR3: CASSSGQGRHEQYF
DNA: TGTGCCAGCAGCTCCGGACAGGGTAGGCACGAGCAGTACTTC

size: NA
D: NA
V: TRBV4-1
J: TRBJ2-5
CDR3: CASSQDSLTPLVGTQYF
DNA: TGCGCCAGCAGCCAAGATTCCCTGACACCCTTGGTCGGGACCCAGTACTTC

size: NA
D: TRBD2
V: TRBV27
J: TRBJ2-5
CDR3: CASSFRLAGVGETQYF
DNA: TGTGCCAGCAGTTTCCGACTAGCGGGAGTTGGTGAGACCCAGTACTTC

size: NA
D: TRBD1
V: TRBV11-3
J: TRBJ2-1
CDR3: CASSSGQGSFYNEQFF
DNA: TGTGCCAGCAGCTCCGGACAGGGCTCTTTTTACAATGAGCAGTTCTTC

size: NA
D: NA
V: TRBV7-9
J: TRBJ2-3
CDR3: CASSQDRFTDTQYF
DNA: TGTGCCAGCAGTCAGGACAGATTCACAGATACGCAGTATTTT

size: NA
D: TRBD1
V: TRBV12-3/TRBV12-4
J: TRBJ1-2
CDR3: CASSRTGRYGYTF
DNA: TGTGCCAGCAGCAGGACAGGGAGATATGGCTACACCTTC

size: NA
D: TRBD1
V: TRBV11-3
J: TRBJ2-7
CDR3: CASSLGTGIWEQYF
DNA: TGTGCCAGCAGTTTAGGGACAGGGATATGGGAGCAGTACTTC

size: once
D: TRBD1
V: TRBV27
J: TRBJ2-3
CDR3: CASSLDRGFTDTQYF
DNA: TGTGCCAGCAGTTTAGACAGGGGATTCACAGATACGCAGTATTTT

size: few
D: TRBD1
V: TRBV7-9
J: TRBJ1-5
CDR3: CASSLAGTGIGEPQHF
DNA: TGTGCCAGCAGCTTAGCAGGGACAGGAATTGGTGAGCCCCAGCATTTT

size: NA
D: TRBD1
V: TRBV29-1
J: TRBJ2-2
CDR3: CSVVDYRGTGELFF
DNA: TGCAGCGTTGTCGATTACAGGGGTACCGGGGAGCTGTTTTTT

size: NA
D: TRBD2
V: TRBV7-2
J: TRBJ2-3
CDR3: CASSLGLANTQYF
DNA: TGTGCCAGCAGCTTGGGACTAGCGAATACGCAGTATTTT

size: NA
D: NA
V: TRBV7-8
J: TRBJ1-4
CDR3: CASSPYGGRNEKLFF
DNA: TGTGCCAGCAGCCCATACGGGGGGCGTAATGAAAAACTGTTTTTT

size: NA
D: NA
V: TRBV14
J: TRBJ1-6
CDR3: CASSNYGRDTPLHF
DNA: TGTGCCAGCAGCAATTACGGGAGGGATACACCCCTCCACTTT

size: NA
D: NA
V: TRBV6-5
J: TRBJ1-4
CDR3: CASIGSGEKLFF
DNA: TGTGCCAGCATTGGGTCAGGGGAAAAACTGTTTTTT

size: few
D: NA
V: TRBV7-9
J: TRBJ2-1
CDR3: CASSLSFGEQFF
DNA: TGTGCCAGCAGCTTAAGCTTTGGTGAGCAGTTCTTC

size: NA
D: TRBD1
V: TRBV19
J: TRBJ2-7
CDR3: CASSISWTGHEQYF
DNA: TGTGCCAGTAGTATTTCGTGGACAGGTCACGAGCAGTACTTC

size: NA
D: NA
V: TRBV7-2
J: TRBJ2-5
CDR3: CASSLGARETQYF
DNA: TGTGCCAGCAGCTTAGGGGCCCGTGAGACCCAGTACTTC

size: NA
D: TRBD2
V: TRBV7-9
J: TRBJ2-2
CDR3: CASSFLAGGAGELFF
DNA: TGTGCCAGCAGCTTTCTGGCGGGGGGAGCCGGGGAGCTGTTTTTT

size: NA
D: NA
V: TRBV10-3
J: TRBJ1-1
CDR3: CAISESYSSDTEAFF
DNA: TGTGCCATCAGTGAGTCGTACAGTTCGGACACTGAAGCTTTCTTT

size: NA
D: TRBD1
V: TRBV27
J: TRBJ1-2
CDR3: CASSLTAGQRLFYGYTF
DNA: TGTGCCAGCAGTTTAACGGCGGGACAGAGACTTTTCTATGGCTACACCTTC

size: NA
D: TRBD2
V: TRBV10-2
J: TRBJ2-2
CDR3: CASTGLAGRTGELFF
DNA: TGCGCCAGCACTGGACTAGCGGGCCGGACCGGGGAGCTGTTTTTT

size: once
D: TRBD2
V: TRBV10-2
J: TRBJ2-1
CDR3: CASSLGTSGQNEQFF
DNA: TGCGCCAGCAGCTTAGGGACTAGCGGCCAGAATGAGCAGTTCTTC